This TCR beta chain derives from a study of T cells after yellow fever vaccination. General study points: Reappearing after the booster were most of the clones from primary vaccination (96% CD4, about 88% CD8). The CD4 and CD8 compartments had a small share of their clonotypes in common.

Germline V lookup: CDR1 SGHRS, CDR2 YFSETQ. CDR3 length: 16 residues. The V gene end was trimmed by 4 bases and the J gene end by 0 bases; junction bases not matched to a gene: 7. In making TCR cDNA, 5'RACE template switching added a universal primer site and UMIs to it. TCRdb re-analysed the 5' RACE reads in MiXCR, keeping a single row per CDR3 protein. The table records more than 300,000 distinct CDR3 sequences, around 10% of them present only once. This clonotype was seen at least ten times. Its target is not known. The rearrangement links TRBV5-1 to TRBJ2-7, with 10 bases lining up with TRBD1. The material sequenced was CD4+ T cells sorted from PBMCs, taken 45 days after the yellow fever booster vaccination. The receptor was isolated from a man between 18 and 29 years old who received the YFV17D yellow fever vaccine. The CDR3 reads CASSPDGTGVSYEQYF. The CDR3 nucleotides read TGCGCCAGCAGCCCGGACGGGACAGGGGTCTCCTACGAGCAGTACTTC.